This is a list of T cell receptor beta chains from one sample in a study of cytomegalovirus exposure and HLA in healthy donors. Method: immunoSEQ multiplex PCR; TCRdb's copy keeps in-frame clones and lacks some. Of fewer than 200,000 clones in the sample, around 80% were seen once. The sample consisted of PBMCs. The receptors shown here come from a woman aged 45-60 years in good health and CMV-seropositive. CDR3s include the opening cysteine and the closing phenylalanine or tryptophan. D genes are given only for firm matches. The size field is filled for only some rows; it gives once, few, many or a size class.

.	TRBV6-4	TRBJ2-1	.	TGTGCCAGCGGTAGCGATGAACACAATGAGCAGTTCTTC	CASGSDEHNEQFF
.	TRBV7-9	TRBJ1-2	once	TGTGCCAGCAGCTCGCTAAATTTGGACAGTGGCTACACCTTC	CASSSLNLDSGYTF
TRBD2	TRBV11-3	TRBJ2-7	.	TGTGCCAGCAGCTTAGGCCGGGAGGGTTGGGAGCAGTACTTC	CASSLGREGWEQYF
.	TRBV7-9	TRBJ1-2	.	TGTGCCAGCAGCTTAGCAGGGGGTAAAGGCTACACCTTC	CASSLAGGKGYTF
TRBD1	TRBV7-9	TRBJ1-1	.	TGTTCCAGCAGGGACGGACAGGGGGGCACTGAAGCTTTCTTT	CSSRDGQGGTEAFF
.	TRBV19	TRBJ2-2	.	TGTGCCAGTAGTACAGGACAGACCTCCAACACCGGGGAGCTGTTTTTT	CASSTGQTSNTGELFF
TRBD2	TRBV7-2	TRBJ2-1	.	TGTGCCAGCAGCTTATCTTTTCGGGGGGGCTACAATGAGCAGTTCTTC	CASSLSFRGGYNEQFF
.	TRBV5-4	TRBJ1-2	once	TGTGCCAGCAGCTTGGGGCAGGGTTCTAGTAACTATGGCTACACCTTC	CASSLGQGSSNYGYTF
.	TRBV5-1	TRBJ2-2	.	TGCGCCAGCCGCTTGGGGCGACAGGACACCGGGGAGCTGTTTTTT	CASRLGRQDTGELFF
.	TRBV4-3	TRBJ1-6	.	TGCGCCAGCAGCCTCACAGGGAATCTTTCACCCCTCCACTTT	CASSLTGNLSPLHF
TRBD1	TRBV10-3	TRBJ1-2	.	TGTGCCATCAGTGGGACAGGTCCTCGCGGCTACACCTTC	CAISGTGPRGYTF
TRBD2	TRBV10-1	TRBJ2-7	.	TGCGCCAGCAACCAGCGGGATTTCTACGAGCAGTACTTC	CASNQRDFYEQYF
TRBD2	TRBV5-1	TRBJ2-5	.	TGCGCCAGCAGCACGGGACTAGCGGTTGAGACCCAGTACTTC	CASSTGLAVETQYF
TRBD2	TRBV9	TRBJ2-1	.	TGTGCCAGCAGCCCGCTTTTGCGGGGGGGCCCTGAGCAGTTCTTC	CASSPLLRGGPEQFF
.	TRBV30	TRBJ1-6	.	TGTGCCTGGAGTACGGTATTTATGTATGGGGGCAATTCACCCCTCCACTTT	CAWSTVFMYGGNSPLHF
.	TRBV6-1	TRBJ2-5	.	TGTGCCAGCAGTGAATCGGTAGAGCAGTACTTC	CASSESVEQYF
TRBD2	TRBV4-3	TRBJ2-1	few	TGCGCCAGCAGCCACGACGCTAGCGGAACACTTAATGAGCAGTTCTTC	CASSHDASGTLNEQFF
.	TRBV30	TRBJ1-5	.	TGTGCCTGGAGGCGCGGGAAAGGTCAGCCCCAGCATTTT	CAWRRGKGQPQHF
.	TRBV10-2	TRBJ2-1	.	TGCGCCAGCAGTGAGGGGAGCTTCTACAATGAGCAGTTCTTC	CASSEGSFYNEQFF
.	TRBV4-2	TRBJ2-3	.	TGTGCCAGCAGCCAAGATGAAGCGGTAGATACGCAGTATTTT	CASSQDEAVDTQYF
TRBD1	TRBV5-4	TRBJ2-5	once	TGTGCCAGCAGCTACTCGGACAGGTCTGGGGAGACCCAGTACTTC	CASSYSDRSGETQYF
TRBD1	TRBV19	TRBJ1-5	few	TGTGCCAGTAGTATAGACGGATCGACAGGGGGCAGCCAGCCCCAGCATTTT	CASSIDGSTGGSQPQHF
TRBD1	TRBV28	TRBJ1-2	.	TGTGCCAGCAGTTTAGGACAGGGGGCGGATGGCTACACCTTC	CASSLGQGADGYTF
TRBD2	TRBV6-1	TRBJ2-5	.	TGTGCCACAACCCCCTCAGCGGGGCGAGAAGAGACCCAGTACTTC	CATTPSAGREETQYF
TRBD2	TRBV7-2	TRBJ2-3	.	TGTGCCAGCAGCGCGAGACTAGCGGGAGGGGCAGATACGCAGTATTTT	CASSARLAGGADTQYF
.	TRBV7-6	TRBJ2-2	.	TGTGCCAGCAGCTTAGGACAGGCCGGGGAGCTGTTTTTT	CASSLGQAGELFF
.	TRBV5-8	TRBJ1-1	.	TGTGCCAGCAGCTTTCGGGCAGGGCTCCCGAACACTGAAGCTTTCTTT	CASSFRAGLPNTEAFF
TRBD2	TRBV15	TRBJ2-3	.	TGTGCCACCAGCAGAGCCCTGGGGACTAGCGGGAGTACGGGAGTTTGGAGCACAGATACGCAGTATTTT	CATSRALGTSGSTGVWSTDTQYF
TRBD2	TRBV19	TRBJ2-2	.	TGTGCCAGTAGTGTTAGCGGGGGCCTAAACACCGGGGAGCTGTTTTTT	CASSVSGGLNTGELFF
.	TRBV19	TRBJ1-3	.	TGTGCCAGTAGTATTGCCGGGACTAGCTCTGGAAACACCATATATTTT	CASSIAGTSSGNTIYF
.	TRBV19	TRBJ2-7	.	TGTGCCAGTAGTATATCCCTCAACGGGGAGCAGTACTTC	CASSISLNGEQYF
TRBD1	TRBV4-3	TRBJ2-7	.	TGCGCCAGCAGCCAAAGACAGGGGCTCGAGCAGTACTTC	CASSQRQGLEQYF
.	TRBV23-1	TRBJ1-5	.	TGCGCCAGCAGTCAATCTTGGGGGGGACGTTTCGATAGCAATCAGCCCCAGCATTTT	CASSQSWGGRFDSNQPQHF
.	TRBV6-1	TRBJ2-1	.	TGTGCCAGCAGTGATGCCAATCAGTCCTACAATGAGCAGTTCTTC	CASSDANQSYNEQFF
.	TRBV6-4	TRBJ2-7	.	TGTGCCAGCAGTGACCCCTGGCCACATCAGGGGTCCGCCCGGGCTAGCGGAGCCGGGGAGCAGTACTTC	CASSDPWPHQGSARASGAGEQYF
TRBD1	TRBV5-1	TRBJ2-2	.	TGCGCCAGCAGTTTGGGACAGACACGCCTGAACACCGGGGAGCTGTTTTTT	CASSLGQTRLNTGELFF
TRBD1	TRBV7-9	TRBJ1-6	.	TGTGCCAGCAGCGCGGGACAGGGGGAATCACCCCTCCACTTT	CASSAGQGESPLHF
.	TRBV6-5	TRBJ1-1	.	TGTGCCAGCAGCCGAACTGGCGGGCCCAGGGAAGCTTTCTTT	CASSRTGGPREAFF
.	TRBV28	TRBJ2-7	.	TGTGCCAGCAGTTTAAACCGGGTCCCTGGGTACGAGCAGTACTTC	CASSLNRVPGYEQYF
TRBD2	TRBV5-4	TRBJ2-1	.	TGTGCCAGCAGCTTTGGACTAGCGCAATACAATGAGCAGTTCTTC	CASSFGLAQYNEQFF
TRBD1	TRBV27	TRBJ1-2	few	TGTGCCAGCAGTCTCGGGACAGCTAACTATGGCTACACCTTC	CASSLGTANYGYTF
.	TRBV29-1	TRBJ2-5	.	TGCAGCGTTGTGGAGGAAGGCGGTCAGTACTTC	CSVVEEGGQYF
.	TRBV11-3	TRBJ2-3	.	TGTGCCAGCAGCTTAGACGCGGTTCCAGATACGCAGTATTTT	CASSLDAVPDTQYF
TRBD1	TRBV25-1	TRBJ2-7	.	TGTGCCAGCAGTGGGTATGGACAGGCGAACTACGAGCAGTACTTC	CASSGYGQANYEQYF
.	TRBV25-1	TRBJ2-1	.	TGTGCCAGCAGTGATCGTCTGAGCTCCTACAATGAGCAGTTCTTC	CASSDRLSSYNEQFF
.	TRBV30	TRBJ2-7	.	TGTGCCTGGAGTGTCCTCGGTTACGAGCAGTACTTC	CAWSVLGYEQYF
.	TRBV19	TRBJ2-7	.	TGTGCCAGTAGTATAGATCTGACAGGTCTCTACGAGCAGTACTTC	CASSIDLTGLYEQYF
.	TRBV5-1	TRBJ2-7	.	TGCGCCAGCAGCTTGGTTCTGGGGGCTAGGTACGAGCAGTACTTC	CASSLVLGARYEQYF
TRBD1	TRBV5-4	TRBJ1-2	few	TGTGCCAGCAGCCTTGGGACAGGGAGTTGGTCGGGGTATGGCTACACCTTC	CASSLGTGSWSGYGYTF
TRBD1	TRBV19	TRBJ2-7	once	TGTGCCAGTAGTACAGGGGGTCCATACGAGCAGTACTTC	CASSTGGPYEQYF
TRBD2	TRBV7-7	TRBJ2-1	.	TGTGCTAGCAGCCATGGACTAGCGGGAGATGGTGAGCAGTTCTTC	CASSHGLAGDGEQFF
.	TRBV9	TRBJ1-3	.	TGTGCCAGCAGCGTGGGTGACAGCTTCTCTGGAAACACCATATATTTT	CASSVGDSFSGNTIYF
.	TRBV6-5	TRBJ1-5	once	TGTGCCAGCAGTTGGACATGGAATCAGCCCCAGCATTTT	CASSWTWNQPQHF
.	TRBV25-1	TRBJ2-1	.	TGTGCCAGCAGTCCTCCCGGGAGCGGGTATAGCTCCTACAATGAGCAGTTCTTC	CASSPPGSGYSSYNEQFF
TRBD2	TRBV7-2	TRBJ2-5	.	TGTGCCAGCAGCACCCAAGGGACTAACCAAGAGACCCAGTACTTC	CASSTQGTNQETQYF